This T cell receptor (beta chain) is from a study of T-cell memory formation after mild COVID-19. This clonotype was seen ten or more times. The antigen remains undetermined. Study-level findings and limits: Confirmation was lacking for SARS-CoV-2 specificity of second-wave clones that peaked on day 37. The appearance of some responding clones in pre-infection memory suggested that cross-reactive memory joined.

Trimming removed 0 bases from V and 5 bases from J; junction bases left unmatched: 8. The CDR3 runs 17 residues. CDR1 and CDR2 (germline): SGHVS, FNYEAQ. The 5'RACE method, run with constant-segment primers, produced TCR alpha and TCR beta cDNA libraries (carrying sample barcodes and UMIs). Via MiXCR, TCRdb re-called the 5' RACE reads, giving one row per CDR3 protein. The sample gives more than 250,000 distinct CDR3 sequences, around 15% of which show up once; roughly 21% is in the top ten. The sequence came from a man younger than 35 who had mild COVID-19 (a few samples of this study predate the infection). Cell type and time point are not known. The chain uses TRBV7-6 and TRBJ2-1; TRBD2 agrees at 9 bases. Sequencing was carried out using PBMCs or a T cell subset sorted from them (not recorded which). The CDR3 DNA reads as TGTGCCAGCAGCTTAGCGGTCCGGGCTAGCGGGGACAATGAGCAGTTCTTC. Protein: CASSLAVRASGDNEQFF. The full variable domain, with the rest looked up from reference TRBV7-6 and TRBJ2-1, is GAGVSQSPRYKVTKRGQDVALRCDPISGHVSLYWYRQALGQGPEFLTYFNYEAQQDKSGLPNDRFSAERPEGSISTLTIQRTEQRDSAMYRCASSLAVRASGDNEQFFGPGTRLTVL.